This T cell receptor beta chain was recovered during a study of T cell clonality in common variable immunodeficiency. Patients and controls were mostly of Caucasian heritage. Broader study findings: TCRbeta clonality was increased in CVID versus healthy controls.

Repertoires were generated with immunoSEQ multiplex PCR, while TCRdb's copy carries only in-frame clones and drops some. This sample carries around 39,000 clones, none of them present only once. Trimming removed 3 bases at V and 1 base at J, with 10 bases between. The CDR3 totals 15 residues. The germline CDR1 and CDR2 sequences are SGHDN and FVKESK. This clone was counted ten times or more. Its antigen is currently unknown. The read gets to within 3 residues of the CDR3 end, and the germline J gene fills in the rest. The material sequenced was peripheral blood mononuclear cells. V gene TRBV14 combines with J gene TRBJ2-1; a possible D gene is TRBD2 (6 bases). This clonotype was sampled from a person between 18 and 75 years old in good health. The chain's CDR3 is CASSHPRESYNEQFF. CDR3 DNA (partial): TGTGCCAGCAGCCATCCGCGGGAATCCTACAATGAG.